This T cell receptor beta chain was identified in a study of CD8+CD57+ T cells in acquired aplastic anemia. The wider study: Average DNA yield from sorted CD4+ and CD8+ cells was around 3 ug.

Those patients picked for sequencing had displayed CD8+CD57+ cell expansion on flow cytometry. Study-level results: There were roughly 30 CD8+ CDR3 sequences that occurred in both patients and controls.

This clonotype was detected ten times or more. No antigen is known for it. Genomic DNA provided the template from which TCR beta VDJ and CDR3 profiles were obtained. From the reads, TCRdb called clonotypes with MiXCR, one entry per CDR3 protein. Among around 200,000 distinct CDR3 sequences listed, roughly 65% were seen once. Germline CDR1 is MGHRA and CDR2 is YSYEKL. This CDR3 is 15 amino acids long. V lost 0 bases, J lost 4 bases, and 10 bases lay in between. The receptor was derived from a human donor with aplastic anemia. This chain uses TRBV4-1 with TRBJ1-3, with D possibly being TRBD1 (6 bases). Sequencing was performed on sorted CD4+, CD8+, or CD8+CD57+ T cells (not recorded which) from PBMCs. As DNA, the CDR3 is TGCGCCAGCAGCCAAGACAGGGGAGGAGGAAACACCATATATTTT. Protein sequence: CASSQDRGGGNTIYF.